This TCR beta chain emerged from a study of human T cells and chemical hapten exposure. Background on the study: DPC at 0.01% went onto the upper back in patch tests, read at 6 days.

TCRdb reprocessed the RACE reads with MiXCR, giving one entry per CDR3 protein. The top ten hold 2.4% of the sample, which has some 60,000 distinct CDR3 sequences, around an eighth seen once. Time point denoted: patch test 3, about 24 weeks after DPC sensitization. Treatment: therapeutic diphenylcyclopropenone sensitization with weekly scalp DPC. Germline V gene data show CDR1 as SGHKS and CDR2 as YYEKEE (reference sequence). The CDR3 spans 13 residues. V lost 0 bases and J lost 4, with 7 bases in between. This clonotype was sampled from a young man with alopecia areata. Some clones in this sample may be carry-over from other donors' samples. This material consisted of whole blood, taken in connection with sensitization to the hapten diphenylcyclopropenone (DPC). The V gene is TRBV5-5, the J gene TRBJ1-2, with a weak D call TRBD1 (6 bases). The CDR3 sequence: CASSLGDTYGYTF. Here the CDR3 DNA reads TGTGCCAGCAGCTTGGGGGACACCTATGGCTACACCTTC. Combining the CDR3 with reference TRBV5-5 and TRBJ1-2 gives the whole variable domain DAGVTQSPTHLIKTRGQQVTLRCSPISGHKSVSWYQQVLGQGPQFIFQYYEKEERGRGNFPDRFSARQFPNYSSELNVNALLLGDSALYLCASSLGDTYGYTFGSGTRLTVV.